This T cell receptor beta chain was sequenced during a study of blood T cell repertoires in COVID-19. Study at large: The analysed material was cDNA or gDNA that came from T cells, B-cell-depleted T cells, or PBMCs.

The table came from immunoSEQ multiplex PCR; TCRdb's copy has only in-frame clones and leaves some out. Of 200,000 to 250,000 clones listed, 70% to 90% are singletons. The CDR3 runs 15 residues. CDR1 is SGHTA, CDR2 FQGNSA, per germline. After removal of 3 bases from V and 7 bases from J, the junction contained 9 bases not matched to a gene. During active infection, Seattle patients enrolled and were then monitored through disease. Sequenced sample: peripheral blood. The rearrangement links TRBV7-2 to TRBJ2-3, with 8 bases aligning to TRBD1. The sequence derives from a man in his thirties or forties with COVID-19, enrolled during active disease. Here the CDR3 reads CASSFGQGWVYTQYF. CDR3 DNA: TGTGCCAGCAGCTTTGGACAGGGTTGGGTATATACGCAGTATTTT.